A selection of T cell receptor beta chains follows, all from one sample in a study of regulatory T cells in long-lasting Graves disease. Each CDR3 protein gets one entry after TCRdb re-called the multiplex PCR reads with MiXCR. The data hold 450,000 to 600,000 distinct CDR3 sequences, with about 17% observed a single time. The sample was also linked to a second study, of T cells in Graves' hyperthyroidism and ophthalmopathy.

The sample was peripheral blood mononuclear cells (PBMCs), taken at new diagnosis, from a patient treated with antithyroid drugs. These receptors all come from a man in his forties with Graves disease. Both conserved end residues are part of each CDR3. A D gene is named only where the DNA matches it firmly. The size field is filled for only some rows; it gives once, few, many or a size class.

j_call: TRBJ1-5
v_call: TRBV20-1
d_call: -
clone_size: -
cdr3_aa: CSAREGTTGQPQHF
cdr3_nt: TGCAGTGCTAGAGAAGGGACTACTGGGCAGCCCCAGCATTTT

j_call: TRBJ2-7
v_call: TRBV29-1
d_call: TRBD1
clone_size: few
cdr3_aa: CSASGTGGHEQYF
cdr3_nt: TGCAGCGCGTCCGGGACAGGGGGACACGAGCAGTACTTC

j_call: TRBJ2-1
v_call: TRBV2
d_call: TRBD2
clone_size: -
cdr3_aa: CAGSIPGTSGNEQFF
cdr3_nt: TGTGCCGGCAGTATACCCGGGACTAGCGGCAATGAGCAGTTCTTC

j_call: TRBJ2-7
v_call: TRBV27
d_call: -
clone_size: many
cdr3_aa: CASSPIRELPYEQYF
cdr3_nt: TGTGCCAGCAGTCCCATCCGGGAGCTCCCCTACGAGCAGTACTTC

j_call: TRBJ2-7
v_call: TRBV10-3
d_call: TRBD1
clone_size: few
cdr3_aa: CAVSDRDRSSYEQYF
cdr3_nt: TGTGCCGTCAGTGATCGGGACAGAAGCTCCTACGAGCAGTACTTC

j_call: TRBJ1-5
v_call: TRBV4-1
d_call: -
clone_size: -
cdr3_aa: CASSQVEGGTPRPQHF
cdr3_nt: TGCGCCAGCAGCCAAGTAGAGGGAGGGACACCGAGGCCCCAGCATTTT

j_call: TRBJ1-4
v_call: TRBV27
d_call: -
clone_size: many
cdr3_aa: CASSLSYLPLQGNEKLFF
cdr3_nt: TGTGCCAGCAGTTTATCGTACTTACCACTACAGGGAAATGAAAAACTGTTTTTT

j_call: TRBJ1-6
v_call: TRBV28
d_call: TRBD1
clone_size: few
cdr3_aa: CASTPTGGWNSPPHF
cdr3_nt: TGTGCCAGCACCCCCACAGGGGGCTGGAATTCACCCCCCCACTTT

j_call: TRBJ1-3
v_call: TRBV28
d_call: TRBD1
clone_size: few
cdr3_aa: CASSLYTGVGNTIYF
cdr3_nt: TGTGCCAGCAGTTTATATACAGGGGTAGGAAACACCATATATTTT

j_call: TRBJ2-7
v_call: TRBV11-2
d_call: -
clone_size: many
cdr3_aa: CASSPGGWTYEQYF
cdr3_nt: TGTGCCAGCAGCCCCGGTGGATGGACCTACGAGCAGTACTTC

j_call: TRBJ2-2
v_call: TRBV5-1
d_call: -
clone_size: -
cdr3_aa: CASSFSLSYEQYFGPAAELFF
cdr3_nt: -

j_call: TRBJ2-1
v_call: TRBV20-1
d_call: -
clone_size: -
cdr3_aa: CSASKAGVYNEQFF
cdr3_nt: TGCAGTGCTAGTAAGGCCGGCGTCTACAATGAGCAGTTCTTC

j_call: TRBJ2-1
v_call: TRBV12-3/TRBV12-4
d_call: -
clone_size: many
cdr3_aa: CASSWTLYNEQFF
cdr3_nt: TGTGCCAGCAGTTGGACCCTCTACAATGAGCAGTTCTTC

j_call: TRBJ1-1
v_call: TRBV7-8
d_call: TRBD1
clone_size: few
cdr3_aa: CASSYGQGVLDTEAFF
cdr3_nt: TGTGCCAGCAGCTACGGACAGGGTGTATTGGACACTGAAGCTTTCTTT

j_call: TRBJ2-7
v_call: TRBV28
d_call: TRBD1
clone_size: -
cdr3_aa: CASSSGQGREQYF
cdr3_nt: TGTGCCAGCAGTTCGGGACAGGGGCGCGAGCAGTACTTC

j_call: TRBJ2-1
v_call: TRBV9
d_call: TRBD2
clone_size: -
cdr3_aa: CASSVGLAGGPENEQFF
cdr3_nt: TGTGCCAGCAGCGTAGGACTAGCGGGAGGGCCTGAGAATGAGCAGTTCTTC

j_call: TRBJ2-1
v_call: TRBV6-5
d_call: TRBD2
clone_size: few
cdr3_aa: CASTLGAREPNNEQFF
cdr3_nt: TGTGCCAGCACACTCGGGGCGCGGGAGCCAAACAATGAGCAGTTCTTC

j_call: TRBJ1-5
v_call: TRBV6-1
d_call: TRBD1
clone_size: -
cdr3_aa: CARQPGQGNGQPQHF
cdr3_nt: TGTGCCAGACAACCGGGACAGGGGAACGGGCAGCCCCAGCATTTT

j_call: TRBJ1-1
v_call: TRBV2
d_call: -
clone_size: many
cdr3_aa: CASRPDWNTEAFF
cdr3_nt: TGTGCCAGCAGACCCGACTGGAACACTGAAGCTTTCTTT

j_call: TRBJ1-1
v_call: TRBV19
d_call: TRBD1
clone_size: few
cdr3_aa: CASSYAGRGRGNTEAFF
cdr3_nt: TGTGCCAGTAGTTATGCGGGGAGGGGGCGCGGAAACACTGAAGCTTTCTTT

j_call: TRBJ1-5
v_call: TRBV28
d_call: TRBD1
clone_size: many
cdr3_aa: CASSFYRGQGQPQHF
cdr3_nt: TGTGCCAGCAGTTTCTACAGGGGGCAGGGTCAGCCCCAGCATTTT

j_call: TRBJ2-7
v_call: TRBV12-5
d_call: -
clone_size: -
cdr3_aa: CASGLGGVREQYF
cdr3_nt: TGTGCTAGTGGCCTTGGCGGAGTGCGCGAGCAGTACTTC

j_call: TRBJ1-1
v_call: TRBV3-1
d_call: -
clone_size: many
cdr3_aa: CASSQDPQATEAFF
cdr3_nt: TGTGCCAGCAGCCAAGATCCCCAAGCCACTGAAGCTTTCTTT

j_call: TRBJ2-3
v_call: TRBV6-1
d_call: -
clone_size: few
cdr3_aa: CASKDFTDTQYF
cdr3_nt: TGTGCCAGCAAGGACTTCACAGATACGCAGTATTTT

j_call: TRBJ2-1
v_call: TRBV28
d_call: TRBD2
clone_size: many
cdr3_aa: CASSSGEGEQFF
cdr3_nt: TGTGCCAGCAGTTCCGGGGAGGGTGAGCAGTTCTTC

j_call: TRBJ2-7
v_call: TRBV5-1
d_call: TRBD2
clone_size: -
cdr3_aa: CASSVDSGSYEQYF
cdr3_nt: TGCGCCAGCAGCGTTGATAGCGGGAGTTACGAGCAGTACTTC

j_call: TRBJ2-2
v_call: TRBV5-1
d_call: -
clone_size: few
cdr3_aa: CASSLADSGNTGELFF
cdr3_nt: TGCGCCAGCAGCTTGGCCGATAGCGGGAACACCGGGGAGCTGTTTTTT

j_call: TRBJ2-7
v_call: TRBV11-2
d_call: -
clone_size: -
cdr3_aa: CASSPRRTVMYEQYF
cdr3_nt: TGTGCCAGCAGCCCGAGGAGGACAGTGATGTACGAGCAGTACTTC

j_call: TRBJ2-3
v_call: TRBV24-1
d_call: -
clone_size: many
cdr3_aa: CATSGTFGGTPPDTQYF
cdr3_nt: TGTGCCACCAGTGGGACGTTTGGCGGAACACCACCAGATACGCAGTATTTT

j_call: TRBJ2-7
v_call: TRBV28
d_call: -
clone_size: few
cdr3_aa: CASSLVGRYDYEQYF
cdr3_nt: TGTGCCAGCAGTTTAGTTGGGCGGTACGACTACGAGCAGTACTTC